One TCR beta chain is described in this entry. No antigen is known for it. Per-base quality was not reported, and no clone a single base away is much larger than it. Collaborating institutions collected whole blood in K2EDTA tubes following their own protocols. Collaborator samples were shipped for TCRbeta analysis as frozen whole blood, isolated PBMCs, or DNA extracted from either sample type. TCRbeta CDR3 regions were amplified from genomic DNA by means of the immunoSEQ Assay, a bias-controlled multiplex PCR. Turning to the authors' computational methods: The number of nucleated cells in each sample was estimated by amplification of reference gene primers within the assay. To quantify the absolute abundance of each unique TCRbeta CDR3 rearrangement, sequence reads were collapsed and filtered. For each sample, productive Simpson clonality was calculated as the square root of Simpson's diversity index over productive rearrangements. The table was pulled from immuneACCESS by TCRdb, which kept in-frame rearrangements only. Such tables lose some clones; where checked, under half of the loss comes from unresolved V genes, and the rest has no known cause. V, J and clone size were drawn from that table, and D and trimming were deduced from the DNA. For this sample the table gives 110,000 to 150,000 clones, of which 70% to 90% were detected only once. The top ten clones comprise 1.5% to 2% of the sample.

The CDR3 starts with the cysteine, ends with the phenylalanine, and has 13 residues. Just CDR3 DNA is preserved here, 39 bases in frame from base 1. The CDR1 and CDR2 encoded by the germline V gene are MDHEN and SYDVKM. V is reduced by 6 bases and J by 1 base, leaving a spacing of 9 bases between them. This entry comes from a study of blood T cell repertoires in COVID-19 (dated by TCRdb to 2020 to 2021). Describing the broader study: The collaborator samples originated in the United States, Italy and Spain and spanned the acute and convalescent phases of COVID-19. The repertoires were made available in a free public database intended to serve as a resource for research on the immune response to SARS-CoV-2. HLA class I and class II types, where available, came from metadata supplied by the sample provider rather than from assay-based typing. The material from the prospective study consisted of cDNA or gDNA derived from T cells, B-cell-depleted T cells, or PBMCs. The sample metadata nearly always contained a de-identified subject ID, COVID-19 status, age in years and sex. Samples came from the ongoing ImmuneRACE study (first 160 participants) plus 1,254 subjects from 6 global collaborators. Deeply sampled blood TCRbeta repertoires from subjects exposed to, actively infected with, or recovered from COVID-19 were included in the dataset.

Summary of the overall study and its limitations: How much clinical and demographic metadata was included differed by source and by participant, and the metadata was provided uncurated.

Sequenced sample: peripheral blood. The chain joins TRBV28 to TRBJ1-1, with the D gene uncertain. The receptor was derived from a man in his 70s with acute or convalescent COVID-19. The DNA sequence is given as TGTGCCAGCAGCCAGACTTCGAACACTGAAGCTTTCTTT. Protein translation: CASSQTSNTEAFF.